These 26 T cell receptor beta chains were sequenced from one sample in a study of beta chain features in type 1 diabetes. Reverse transcribing all isolated RNA meant expressed TCRB transcripts were sequenced. Profiling relied on immunoSEQ multiplex PCR, and the TCRdb table lists in-frame clones only, not all of them. Altogether 250,000 or so clones are present, about 15% being singletons, with the ten largest covering 0.019%. Points from the study as a whole: Type 1 diabetes patients had TCRB CDR3s that were shorter (moderately but significantly so) in all four CD4+ subsets.

Their target antigens are unknown. The sample taken for sequencing was naive CD4+ T cells from blood. The receptors derive from a man younger than 45 with type 1 diabetes.

The V gene is TRBV12-5, the J gene TRBJ2-7; 8 bases are shared with TRBD1. CDR1 is LGHNT and CDR2 is FRNRAP in the germline V gene. After removal of 5 bases from V and 2 bases from J, the junction contained 5 bases not matched to a gene. CDR3 length: 14 amino acids. In nucleotides, the CDR3 is TGTGCTAGTGGTCGCCAGGGGGCCGCCTACGAGCAGTACTTC. Translated: CASGRQGAAYEQYF.

The gene calls are TRBV2 and TRBJ1-1; D remains ambiguous. V was trimmed by 4 bases and J by 2 bases, leaving 11 bases between them. The CDR3 is 14 amino acids. Germline V lookup: CDR1 SNHLY, CDR2 FYNNEI. In nucleotides, the CDR3 is TGTGCCAGCAGTGTAACGGGGAAAAACACTGAAGCTTTCTTT. Residues: CASSVTGKNTEAFF.

The chain is built from TRBV2 and TRBJ2-1; the D is unclear. The length of the CDR3 is 16 residues. Germline V gives CDR1 SNHLY, CDR2 FYNNEI. The V end was cut by 5 bases, the J end by 0 bases, with 14 bases between. CDR3 in amino acids: CASSSLSLSSYNEQFF. The CDR3 coding sequence is TGTGCCAGCAGTTCTCTTTCTCTGTCCTCCTACAATGAGCAGTTCTTC.

The gene calls are TRBV29-1 and TRBJ1-1; unclear D gene. The CDR3 has 13 amino acids. CDR1 is SQVTM and CDR2 is ANQGSEA in the germline V gene. Trimming took off 1 base at V and 2 bases at J, with 8 bases between the two ends. This CDR3 is CSVEGSLNTEAFF. The CDR3 bases are TGCAGCGTTGAAGGCTCTCTAAACACTGAAGCTTTCTTT. The whole variable domain, remainder taken from reference TRBV29-1 and TRBJ1-1, is SAVISQKPSRDICQRGTSLTIQCQVDSQVTMMFWYRQQPGQSLTLIATANQGSEATYESGFVIDKFPISRPNLTFSTLTVSNMSPEDSSIYLCSVEGSLNTEAFFGQGTRLTVV.

The CDR3 sequence is CASSLEGRAEGEQFF. CDR3 nucleotides: TGTGCCAGCAGCTTAGAAGGTCGTGCGGAGGGGGAGCAGTTCTTC. The V call is TRBV7-9, the J call TRBJ2-1; D perhaps matches TRBD2 (6 bases). The CDR3 is 15 amino acids. CDR1 and CDR2 (germline): SEHNR, FQNEAQ (reference sequence). V was cut by 1 base and J by 10 bases, with 17 bases left in between.

This rearrangement joins TRBV2 to TRBJ1-5; 10 positions match TRBD1. With V trimmed by 8 bases and J by 10 bases, 8 bases remained unmatched. Germline V CDR1 and CDR2: SNHLY, FYNNEI. The CDR3 extends over 13 amino acids. As DNA, the CDR3 is TGTGCCAGCCAAAGGACAGGGGGTGGACCCCAGCATTTT. Translation: CASQRTGGGPQHF.

V usage is TRBV30 and J usage is TRBJ2-2; D may be TRBD1 (6 bases). Trimming stripped 6 bases from V and 1 base from J, with 12 bases between. Germline V gives CDR1 GTSNPN, CDR2 SVGIG (reference sequence). This CDR3 region has 14 residues. CDR3 protein: CACLQGRNTGELFF. CDR3 nucleotides: TGTGCCTGTCTCCAGGGGAGGAACACCGGGGAGCTGTTTTTT.

This clone was observed a few times. V is TRBV7-9 and J is TRBJ2-2; TRBD2 is a possible D gene (5 bases). CDR3 length: 15 residues. Germline-derived CDR1 and CDR2 are SEHNR and FQNEAQ (reference sequence). V was pared by 1 base and J by 6 bases, with 12 bases between. In DNA form, the CDR3 reads TGTGCCAGCAGCTTAGGTTCCGGGAAGGCCGGGGAGCTGTTTTTT. Protein product: CASSLGSGKAGELFF.

V gene TRBV4-2 combines with J gene TRBJ2-1; no reliable D call. Looked up from germline, CDR1 is LGHNA and CDR2 is YNFKEQ. The CDR3 is 16 amino acids. Trimming left V 0 bases short and J 10 bases short, with 19 bases between. CDR3 DNA sequence: TGTGCCAGCAGCCAAGAGGCCAGCTTCCAGAGCAGGGAGCAGTTCTTC. It encodes CASSQEASFQSREQFF.

This sequence joins TRBV7-9 and TRBJ1-2, with D unclear. CDR3 length equals 14 residues. Looked up from germline, CDR1 is SEHNR and CDR2 is FQNEAQ (reference sequence). Trimming removed 10 bases from V and 1 base from J, with 16 bases in between. CDR3 region: CATIQGRLNYGYTF. Written as DNA, the CDR3 is TGTGCCACCATCCAAGGCAGACTTAACTATGGCTACACCTTC.

V gene TRBV25-1 combines with J gene TRBJ2-1, with D uncertain. This CDR3 has 13 residues. V lost 2 bases and J 4 bases, leaving 6 bases between the germline ends. Germline assignment: CDR1 MGHDK and CDR2 SYGVNS. CDR3 in DNA: TGTGCCAGCAGTGAACACGGTTACAATGAGCAGTTCTTC. This encodes CASSEHGYNEQFF.

This clone has a handful of counts. The chain is built from TRBV29-1 and TRBJ1-1; D may be TRBD1 (5 bases). CDR1 is SQVTM, CDR2 ANQGSEA, per germline. The length of the CDR3 is 12 residues. V lost 2 bases, J lost 1 base, and 5 bases lay in between. The CDR3 loop is CSVEQGNTEAFF. The CDR3 DNA is TGCAGCGTTGAACAGGGGAACACTGAAGCTTTCTTT.

Only a few counts were recorded for this clone. The chain has TRBV2 and TRBJ2-7; possibly TRBD1 for D (6 bases). In germline, CDR1 is SNHLY, CDR2 FYNNEI. This CDR3 is 11 amino acids long. Trimming took 7 bases from V and 4 from J, leaving 8 bases between them. CDR3: CASTGVYEQYF. CDR3 nucleotide sequence: TGTGCCAGCACAGGGGTTTACGAGCAGTACTTC.

This chain connects TRBV30 to TRBJ2-7, with D perhaps TRBD2 (5 bases). The V gene's germline CDR1 is GTSNPN and CDR2 SVGIG (reference sequence). This CDR3 has 13 amino acids. With 5 bases removed from V and 0 bases from J, the gap between germline ends came to 11 bases. The CDR3 protein is CAWSTGSSYEQYF. The CDR3, as DNA: TGTGCCTGGTCGACGGGGAGCTCCTACGAGCAGTACTTC. The full variable domain, with the rest looked up from reference TRBV30 and TRBJ2-7, is SQTIHQWPATLVQPVGSPLSLECTVEGTSNPNLYWYRQAAGRGLQLLFYSVGIGQISSEVPQNLSASRPQDRQFILSSKKLLLSDSGFYLCAWSTGSSYEQYFGPGTRLTVT.

This clone was counted only a few times. The CDR3 is CSVAPDRGTEAFF. CDR3 sequence (DNA): TGCAGCGTCGCTCCGGACAGAGGTACTGAAGCTTTCTTT. The chain couples TRBV29-1 to TRBJ1-1; D is possibly TRBD1 (6 bases). With 6 bases removed from V and 5 bases from J, the gap between germline ends came to 16 bases. This CDR3 spans 13 amino acids. Germline lookup yields CDR1 SQVTM and CDR2 ANQGSEA.

The chain recombines TRBV30 with TRBJ2-3, with 13 positions matching TRBD2. The CDR3 runs 16 residues. J was trimmed by 4 bases and V by 4 bases; bases with no gene match: 8. Germline lookup yields CDR1 GTSNPN and CDR2 SVGIG (reference sequence). The CDR3 region has the DNA TGTGCCTGGACTCCGGGACTAGCGGGAAGTGCAGATACGCAGTATTTT. This gives the protein CAWTPGLAGSADTQYF.

This chain links TRBV19 with TRBJ2-3, with 13 bases aligning to TRBD2. The length of the CDR3 is 19 residues. Germline V lookup: CDR1 LNHDA, CDR2 SQIVND (reference sequence). Trimming took 6 bases from V and 0 from J; bases not matched to a gene: 12. CDR3 protein: CASRQTSGGTKRSTDTQYF. CDR3 DNA: TGTGCCAGTAGACAGACTAGCGGGGGGACAAAAAGAAGCACAGATACGCAGTATTTT.

This clone was seen more than once but under ten times. The V and J genes are TRBV15 and TRBJ1-1; 7 nucleotides agree with TRBD1. Trimming took 3 bases from V and 1 from J; bases not matched to a gene: 5. Germline assignment: CDR1 LNHNV and CDR2 YYDKDF (reference sequence). The CDR3 consists of 15 residues. The CDR3 DNA is TGTGCCACCAGCAGGGGGGACAGCAAGAACACTGAAGCTTTCTTT. This gives the protein CATSRGDSKNTEAFF.

The chain employs TRBV9 and TRBJ2-1, with TRBD1 as a possible D gene (5 bases). V gave up 4 bases and J gave up 5 bases, with 10 bases separating them. CDR1 is SGDLS, CDR2 YYNGEE, per germline. The CDR3 has 13 amino acids. The CDR3 DNA reads as TGTGCCAGCAGCCTCCAGGGCAACAATGAGCAGTTCTTC. It specifies CASSLQGNNEQFF.

The chain uses TRBV2 and TRBJ1-5; D possibly corresponds to TRBD1 (6 bases). The germline gives CDR1 SNHLY, CDR2 FYNNEI. The V end was cut by 2 bases, the J end by 6 bases, with 11 bases between. The CDR3 runs to 14 residues. The CDR3 coding sequence is TGTGCCAGCAGTGAATTGTCAGGGGTTCAGCCCCAGCATTTT. As protein: CASSELSGVQPQHF.

The V and J genes are TRBV18 and TRBJ2-3; D gene unclear. The CDR3 spans 14 residues. Trimming removed 3 bases from V and 0 bases from J, with 7 bases in between. Germline V gene lookup returns CDR1 KGHSH and CDR2 LQKENI. The CDR3 nucleotides read TGTGCCAGCTCACCTGACTGGAGCACAGATACGCAGTATTTT. Translated: CASSPDWSTDTQYF.

This chain links TRBV6-5 with TRBJ1-4, with a possible D match to TRBD1 (6 bases). The length of the CDR3 is 14 residues. The V gene lost 5 bases and the J gene lost 5 bases, with 12 bases spanning the gap. In germline, CDR1 is MNHEY, CDR2 SVGAGI. The CDR3 loop reads CASSPTGPNEKLFF. The CDR3 nucleotides read TGTGCCAGCAGTCCGACAGGCCCAAATGAAAAACTGTTTTTT.

The J gene is TRBJ2-4, the V gene TRBV29-1; 9 bases map to TRBD1. J gave up 1 base and V 0 bases, and 13 bases lay outside the gene matches. Germline values: CDR1 SQVTM, CDR2 ANQGSEA. The CDR3 runs to 19 residues. CDR3 in DNA: TGCAGCGTTGAAGATCTGGGACAGGGATCCCTGGTGGCCAAAAACATTCAGTACTTC. Its protein is CSVEDLGQGSLVAKNIQYF.

In this sample, this clone turned up a few times. The chain links TRBV23-1 to TRBJ2-5; 8 bases align to TRBD1. TRBV23-1 is an ORF, with its function uncertain. The ends lost 3 bases at V and 2 bases at J; junction bases unmatched: 2. The CDR3 consists of 14 residues. The CDR3 DNA reads as TGCGCCAGCAGTCATGGACAGGGTCAAGAGACCCAGTACTTC. Residues: CASSHGQGQETQYF.

The V call is TRBV5-4, the J call TRBJ1-2; D might be TRBD1 (5 bases). The CDR3 loop spans 14 amino acids. The V end was cut by 4 bases, the J end by 2 bases, with 12 bases between. In germline, CDR1 is SGHNT, CDR2 YYREEE (reference sequence). CDR3 DNA sequence: TGTGCCAGCAGCCGGGGAGGGGTGAACTATGGCTACACCTTC. Its protein is CASSRGGVNYGYTF.

In its sample, this clone was seen a few times. V and J are TRBV29-1 and TRBJ1-1; unclear D gene. Trimming took off 2 bases at V and 1 base at J, with 14 bases between the two ends. Germline V CDR1 and CDR2: SQVTM, ANQGSEA. The CDR3 spans 15 residues. The CDR3 is CSVELGSLGNTEAFF. CDR3 bases: TGCAGCGTTGAATTGGGATCACTAGGGAACACTGAAGCTTTCTTT.